Below, 21 T cell receptor beta chains from the same sample are listed, as sequenced in a study of blood T cell repertoires in COVID-19. TCRdb's table, derived via immunoSEQ multiplex PCR, lists solely in-frame clones and lacks some. Among 200,000 or so clones listed, 80% to 90% were seen once. Sequenced material: peripheral blood. These receptors were obtained from a woman older than 75 with acute or convalescent COVID-19.

The rearrangement joins TRBV12-3 or TRBV12-4 to TRBJ1-4, with D possibly matching TRBD1 (6 bases). V was pared by 7 bases and J by 6 bases, with 12 bases between. The CDR3 is 13 amino acids. CDR3 residues: CASTLGADEKLFF. The CDR3 DNA follows: TGTGCCAGCACATTGGGGGCGGATGAAAAACTGTTTTTT.

The V gene is TRBV5-4, the J gene TRBJ2-1, with 7 bases that match TRBD2. There are 15 residues in the CDR3. The V gene's germline CDR1 is SGHNT and CDR2 YYREEE (reference sequence). V gave up 2 bases and J gave up 2 bases; unmatched junction bases: 4. The CDR3 region is CASSFWGGTYNEQFF. The CDR3 DNA follows: TGTGCCAGCAGCTTCTGGGGAGGGACCTACAATGAGCAGTTCTTC.

The rearrangement links TRBV7-2 to TRBJ2-1, with D perhaps TRBD2 (6 bases). CDR1 and CDR2 (germline): SGHTA, FQGNSA. Trimming removed 1 base from V and 2 bases from J, with 15 bases in between. CDR3 size: 17 residues. In nucleotides, the CDR3 is TGTGCCAGCAGCTTAGGGGGAATCGGGGGAACCTACAATGAGCAGTTCTTC. Translated: CASSLGGIGGTYNEQFF.

This sequence joins TRBV9 and TRBJ2-1; 9 bases match TRBD1. The CDR3 sequence is 14 residues long. The V gene end was trimmed by 2 bases and the J gene end by 8 bases; junction bases not matched to a gene: 5. From germline, CDR1 is SGDLS and CDR2 YYNGEE. The CDR3 loop is CASSVGDRVYEQFF. In nucleotides, the CDR3 is TGTGCCAGCAGCGTGGGGGACAGGGTTTATGAGCAGTTCTTC.

The chain links TRBV19 to TRBJ2-1, with D perhaps matching TRBD2 (6 bases). CDR3 length equals 16 residues. Trimming took 7 bases from V and 4 from J, leaving 20 bases between them. Germline lookup yields CDR1 LNHDA and CDR2 SQIVND (reference sequence). The DNA for the CDR3 is TGTGCCAGTACCAACCCCGGAGGGTGGGCGTACAATGAGCAGTTCTTC. Translating it yields CASTNPGGWAYNEQFF.

This chain connects TRBV27 to TRBJ1-2, with unresolved D. This CDR3 region has 13 residues. V was pared by 6 bases and J by 4 bases, with 12 bases between. CDR1 MNHEY and CDR2 SMNVEV come from the germline V gene (reference sequence). The CDR3 DNA reads as TGTGCCAGCAGGAGAACAGAACGCTATGGCTACACCTTC. This sequence encodes CASRRTERYGYTF.

The chain carries TRBV7-9 and TRBJ2-7; the D gene is possibly TRBD2 (5 bases). CDR1 SEHNR and CDR2 FQNEAQ come from the germline V gene (reference sequence). V shed 8 bases and J shed 0 bases, with 17 bases lying between them. CDR3 size: 15 residues. DNA for the CDR3: TGTGCCAGCGACGGTGGGCAGGCGGGCTCCTACGAGCAGTACTTC. This encodes CASDGGQAGSYEQYF. Full variable domain (missing parts from reference TRBV7-9 and TRBJ2-7): DTGVSQNPRHKITKRGQNVTFRCDPISEHNRLYWYRQTLGQGPEFLTYFQNEAQLEKSRLLSDRFSAERPKGSFSTLEIQRTEQGDSAMYLCASDGGQAGSYEQYFGPGTRLTVT.

Worth noting for this clone: A read error may produce the germline difference seen at one junction end. This chain connects TRBV7-7 to TRBJ2-1; TRBD2 aligns across 14 bases. This CDR3 is built from 16 residues. Germline assignment: CDR1 SSHAT and CDR2 FNYEAQ (reference sequence). DNA of the CDR3: TGTGCTAGCAGCTTGGGGACTAGCGGGAGTCTCGATGAGCAGTTCTTC. It codes for CASSLGTSGSLDEQFF.

The chain uses TRBV7-9 and TRBJ1-2; D is ambiguous. The CDR3 consists of 13 residues. The germline V gene has CDR1 SEHNR and CDR2 FQNEAQ (reference sequence). Trimming removed 5 bases from V and 5 bases from J, with 12 bases in between. The CDR3 region has the DNA TGTGCCAGCAGCCCTCCGACGGAGTATGGCTACACCTTC. As protein: CASSPPTEYGYTF.

The genes are TRBV7-3 and TRBJ2-1, with 10 bases lining up with TRBD2. This CDR3 region has 15 residues. With V trimmed by 2 bases and J by 6 bases, 4 bases remained unmatched. Germline V gives CDR1 SGHTA, CDR2 FQGTGA. CDR3 DNA sequence: TGTGCCAGCAGCTTAGTTCTAGCGGGAGCCAATGAGCAGTTCTTC. Protein sequence: CASSLVLAGANEQFF.

In its sample, this clone was seen a few times. V usage is TRBV6-5 and J usage is TRBJ1-5; D call uncertain. From germline, CDR1 is MNHEY and CDR2 SVGAGI. Trimming took 7 bases from V and 4 from J, leaving 11 bases between them. The CDR3 extends over 13 amino acids. The CDR3 sequence is CASTAGWNQPQHF. CDR3 nucleotide sequence: TGTGCCAGCACCGCCGGTTGGAATCAGCCCCAGCATTTT.

This clone was seen at least ten times. The gene calls are TRBV29-1 and TRBJ2-2, with a tentative D call TRBD2 (5 bases). The V end lost 7 bases, the J end lost 5 bases, and 8 bases lay between the germline ends. CDR1 is SQVTM, CDR2 ANQGSEA, per germline. The CDR3 totals 11 residues. The CDR3 reads CSARETGELFF. The CDR3, as DNA: TGCAGCGCCCGGGAAACCGGGGAGCTGTTTTTT.

The chain has TRBV9 and TRBJ2-7, with D possibly matching TRBD1 (5 bases). The CDR3 spans 15 residues. V was clipped by 4 bases and J by 6 bases, with 20 bases between them. Germline V gives CDR1 SGDLS, CDR2 YYNGEE. In DNA, the CDR3 is TGTGCCAGCAGCCCGTTCGGTGGGGCTTTCCCCGAGCAGTACTTC. Protein: CASSPFGGAFPEQYF.

The gene calls are TRBV29-1 and TRBJ2-1; 10 bases are shared with TRBD2. Germline-derived CDR1 and CDR2 are SQVTM and ANQGSEA. The CDR3 contains 15 residues. CDR3 in DNA: TGCAGTTGCTCGGATACTAGCGGGATATACAATGAGCAGTTCTTC. Its protein product is CSCSDTSGIYNEQFF.

This chain connects TRBV7-2 to TRBJ1-1, with no clear D. The CDR3 has 14 amino acids. Trimming took 4 bases from V and 0 from J, leaving 9 bases between them. From germline, CDR1 is SGHTA and CDR2 FQGNSA. This CDR3 reads CASSSGVMNTEAFF. DNA for the CDR3: TGTGCCAGCAGCTCGGGAGTTATGAACACTGAAGCTTTCTTT.

This chain connects TRBV28 to TRBJ1-4; D not resolved. Germline V gives CDR1 MDHEN, CDR2 SYDVKM. Trimming took 6 bases from V and 8 from J, leaving 13 bases between them. This CDR3 is built from 13 residues. CDR3: CASRGGGREKLFF. The CDR3 nucleotides are TGTGCCAGCAGGGGTGGAGGGAGGGAAAAACTGTTTTTT.

V is TRBV5-4 and J is TRBJ1-1, with a tentative D call TRBD1 (5 bases). Per germline, CDR1 SGHNT and CDR2 YYREEE (reference sequence). Trimming took 0 bases from V and 10 from J, leaving 13 bases between them. The CDR3 consists of 13 residues. CDR3 residues: CASSLDMGGRAFF. The CDR3, as DNA: TGTGCCAGCAGCTTGGATATGGGGGGGAGAGCTTTCTTT.

The genes are TRBV2 and TRBJ2-2, with D perhaps TRBD2 (6 bases). V lost 7 bases to trimming and J lost 6 bases, with 15 bases between them. In germline, CDR1 is SNHLY, CDR2 FYNNEI. The CDR3 is made up of 14 amino acids. The CDR3 sequence: CASKRENESGELFF. CDR3 sequence (DNA): TGTGCCAGCAAACGGGAGAATGAGTCCGGGGAGCTGTTTTTT.

This rearrangement joins TRBV7-2 to TRBJ2-5; tentatively, D is TRBD2 (6 bases). Germline V gene lookup returns CDR1 SGHTA and CDR2 FQGNSA. This CDR3 has 16 amino acids. Trimming cost V 3 bases and J 4 bases, with 18 bases left between them. The CDR3 nucleotides read TGTGCCAGCAGCTTCACGGACACTCGGGGAGGAGAGACCCAGTACTTC. Protein product: CASSFTDTRGGETQYF.

The chain uses TRBV19 and TRBJ1-5; the D is unclear. This CDR3 contains 15 residues. Germline V gene data show CDR1 as LNHDA and CDR2 as SQIVND (reference sequence). V was trimmed by 1 base and J by 3 bases, leaving 10 bases between them. The CDR3 loop reads CASSIGQNPNQPQHF. The CDR3 DNA sequence: TGTGCCAGTAGTATAGGTCAGAACCCCAATCAGCCCCAGCATTTT.

The chain is built from TRBV11-2 and TRBJ2-4, with D possibly being TRBD1 (5 bases). The V gene lost 5 bases and the J gene lost 6 bases, with 17 bases spanning the gap. CDR1 is SGHAT, CDR2 FQNNGV, per germline. The CDR3 covers 15 residues. The CDR3 spells CASSLPTVLRNIQYF. The CDR3 bases are TGTGCCAGCAGCCTACCGACAGTCCTGAGAAACATTCAGTACTTC.